A selection of T cell receptor beta chains follows, all from one sample in a study of shared clonotypes between healthy human individuals. Measured with immunoSEQ multiplex PCR; TCRdb has only the in-frame clones, and not every one. The sample holds 850,000 to 1,200,000 clones, about 75% seen once. Material for sequencing was memory CD4+ T cells sorted from blood. The receptors here all came from a man younger than 35 in good health. The CDR3 runs from the conserved cysteine through the conserved F or W. The D gene is left open where the match is weak. Clone size, where shown, is once, few, many, or a class for clones that have expanded.

TRBJ2-3	.	13	TRBV5-1	TRBD2	TGCGCCAGCAGCACACTAGCGTCAGATACGCAGTATTTT	CASSTLASDTQYF
TRBJ1-2	.	14	TRBV28	TRBD1	TGTGCCAGCAGTCCCTGGACAGGGCCCGGTGGCTACACCTTC	CASSPWTGPGGYTF
TRBJ2-5	.	14	TRBV4-3	.	TGCGCCAGCAGCCCTGGCCCTCACGAAGAGACCCAGTACTTC	CASSPGPHEETQYF
TRBJ1-2	.	15	TRBV5-1	.	TGCGCCAGCAGCTTGGGAGAGAGGAATCTCTATGGCTACACCTTC	CASSLGERNLYGYTF
TRBJ1-2	.	14	TRBV7-2	.	TGTGCCAGCAGCTGGGACGGGACAACGGCCGGCTACACCTTC	CASSWDGTTAGYTF
TRBJ2-5	.	16	TRBV7-2	.	TGTGCCAGCAGCTCTGAGGCCGGGAGAAGAGGAGAGACCCAGTACTTC	CASSSEAGRRGETQYF
TRBJ1-2	.	13	TRBV19	.	TGTGCCAGTAGTATGAATTGGGGATATGGCTACACCTTC	CASSMNWGYGYTF
TRBJ1-1	.	14	TRBV19	.	TGTGCCAGTAGTATAGGACGGCCGGGCACTGAAGCTTTCTTT	CASSIGRPGTEAFF
TRBJ1-6	.	15	TRBV4-3	.	TGCGCCAGCAGCCAATCCCGGGGCTATAATTCACCCCTCCACTTT	CASSQSRGYNSPLHF
TRBJ2-2	.	17	TRBV10-3	.	TGTGCCATCAGTTCTAAAGGGGCACCCGGCGGGACCGGGGAGCTGTTTTTT	CAISSKGAPGGTGELFF
TRBJ2-7	.	12	TRBV6-1	.	TGTGCCAGCAGTGAAGCCGAGACTTTGCAGTACTTC	CASSEAETLQYF
TRBJ1-6	few	14	TRBV7-2	.	TGTGCCAGCAACCGACAAGGGGTGAATTCACCCCTCCACTTT	CASNRQGVNSPLHF
TRBJ1-1	.	15	TRBV6-5	.	TGTGCCAGCAGATGGACAACACAGGGCGTCACTGAAGCTTTCTTT	CASRWTTQGVTEAFF
TRBJ2-3	.	15	TRBV5-1	.	TGCGCCAGCAGACAGTACGACCGGGACTTAGATACGCAGTATTTT	CASRQYDRDLDTQYF
TRBJ1-1	.	14	TRBV5-1	TRBD1	TGCGCCAGCAGCTCCAGCGACAGGGGGGCTGAAGCTTTCTTT	CASSSSDRGAEAFF
TRBJ2-2	once	15	TRBV7-2	.	TGTGCCAGCAGCTTAGGGGCAGGGCACACCGGGGAGCTGTTTTTT	CASSLGAGHTGELFF
TRBJ1-1	.	14	TRBV18	TRBD1	TGTGCCAGCTCACTACAGGGGAAGGGCACTGAAGCTTTCTTT	CASSLQGKGTEAFF
TRBJ2-7	.	15	TRBV5-1	TRBD1	TGCGCCAGCAGCCGAACAGGGGGTGAGGCCTACGAGCAGTACTTC	CASSRTGGEAYEQYF
TRBJ2-2	.	17	TRBV25-1	.	TGTGCCAGCAGTGGGTACGCGGGGGCTACGAACACCGGGGAGCTGTTTTTT	CASSGYAGATNTGELFF
TRBJ1-2	.	14	TRBV9	.	TGTGCCAGCAGCGTAGTTCCAGAAGGCTATGGCTACACCTTC	CASSVVPEGYGYTF
TRBJ2-1	few	15	TRBV18	.	TGTGCCAGCCAAGATCGCCGGAGCTCCTACAATGAGCAGTTCTTC	CASQDRRSSYNEQFF
TRBJ2-5	.	18	TRBV19	TRBD2	TGTGCCAGTAGTCCTGGGACTAGCGGGAGCCCCGTGGGGGAGACCCAGTACTTC	CASSPGTSGSPVGETQYF
TRBJ1-6	.	14	TRBV5-1	.	TGCGCCAGCAGCTTAGGGCAGGATAATTCACCCCTCCACTTT	CASSLGQDNSPLHF
TRBJ2-5	.	13	TRBV6-6	TRBD2	TGTGCCAGCAGCCGAGCGGGAGTAGAGACCCAGTACTTC	CASSRAGVETQYF
TRBJ2-1	.	14	TRBV2	TRBD2	TGTGCCAGCAAGGGGGGACTAGCAGTCGATGAGCAGTTCTTC	CASKGGLAVDEQFF
TRBJ2-3	.	13	TRBV7-9	TRBD2	TGTGCCACATTATTAGCGGGTACAGATACGCAGTATTTT	CATLLAGTDTQYF
TRBJ1-5	.	14	TRBV9	.	TGTGCCAGCAGCGCAGGATATAGCAATCAGCCCCAGCATTTT	CASSAGYSNQPQHF
TRBJ1-6	.	16	TRBV2	.	TGTGCCAGCAGTGGGAGGGCAAGCTCCTATAATTCACCCCTCCACTTT	CASSGRASSYNSPLHF